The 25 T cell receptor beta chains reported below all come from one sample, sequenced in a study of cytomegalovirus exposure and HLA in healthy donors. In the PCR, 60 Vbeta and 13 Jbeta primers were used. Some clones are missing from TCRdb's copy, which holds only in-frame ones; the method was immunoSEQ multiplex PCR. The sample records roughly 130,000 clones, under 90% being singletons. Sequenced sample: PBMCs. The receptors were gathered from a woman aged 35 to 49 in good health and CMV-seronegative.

CDR3 loop: CATTGGGLDTQYF. The CDR3 DNA reads as TGTGCCACCACCGGGGGGGGACTAGATACGCAGTATTTT. The genes are TRBV19 and TRBJ2-3; 8 bases are shared with TRBD2. From germline, CDR1 is LNHDA and CDR2 SQIVND (reference sequence). This CDR3 comprises 13 residues. The V gene end was trimmed by 10 bases and the J gene end by 5 bases; junction bases not matched to a gene: 8.

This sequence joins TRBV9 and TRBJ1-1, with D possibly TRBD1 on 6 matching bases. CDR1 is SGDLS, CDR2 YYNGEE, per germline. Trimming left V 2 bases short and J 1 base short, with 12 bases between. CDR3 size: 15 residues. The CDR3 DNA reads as TGTGCCAGCAGCGTGGACCGACAGGCGAACACTGAAGCTTTCTTT. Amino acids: CASSVDRQANTEAFF.

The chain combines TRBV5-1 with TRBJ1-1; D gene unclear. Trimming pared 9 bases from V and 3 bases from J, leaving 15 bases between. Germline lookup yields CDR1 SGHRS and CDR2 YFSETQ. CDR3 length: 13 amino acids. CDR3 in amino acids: CATGKTVDTEAFF. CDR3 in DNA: TGCGCCACCGGGAAGACTGTCGACACTGAAGCTTTCTTT. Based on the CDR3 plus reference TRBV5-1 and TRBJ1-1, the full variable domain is KAGVTQTPRYLIKTRGQQVTLSCSPISGHRSVSWYQQTPGQGLQFLFEYFSETQRNKGNFPGRFSGRQFSNSRSEMNVSTLELGDSALYLCATGKTVDTEAFFGQGTRLTVV.

CDR3 nucleotides: TGTGCCAGTAGTAAGGAGGGGGCTCGGAATGAGCAGTTCTTC. Encoded protein: CASSKEGARNEQFF. The chain couples TRBV19 to TRBJ2-1, with a tentative D call TRBD1 (7 bases). V shed 4 bases and J shed 7 bases, with 14 bases lying between them. The germline gives CDR1 LNHDA, CDR2 SQIVND (reference sequence). This CDR3 comprises 14 residues.

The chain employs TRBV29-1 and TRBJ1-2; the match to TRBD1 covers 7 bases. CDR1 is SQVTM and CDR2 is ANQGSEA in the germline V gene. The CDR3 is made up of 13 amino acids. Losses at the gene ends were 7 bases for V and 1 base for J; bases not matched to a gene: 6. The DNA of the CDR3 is TGCAGCGGCGGGGACAGATATAACTATGGCTACACCTTC. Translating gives CSGGDRYNYGYTF.

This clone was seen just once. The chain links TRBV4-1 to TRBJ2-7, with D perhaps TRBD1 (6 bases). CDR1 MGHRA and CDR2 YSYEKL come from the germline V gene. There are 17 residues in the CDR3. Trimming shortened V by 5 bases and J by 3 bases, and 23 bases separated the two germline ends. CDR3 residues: CASSYRDNSQGGYEQYF. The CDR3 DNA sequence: TGCGCCAGCAGCTACCGGGACAATTCTCAAGGGGGCTACGAGCAGTACTTC.

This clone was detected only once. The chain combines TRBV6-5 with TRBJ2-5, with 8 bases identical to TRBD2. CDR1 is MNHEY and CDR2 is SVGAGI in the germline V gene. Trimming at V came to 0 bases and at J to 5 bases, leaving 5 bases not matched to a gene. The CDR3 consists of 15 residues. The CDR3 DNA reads TGTGCCAGCAGTTACTCAGCGGGGGCCCGGGAGACCCAGTACTTC. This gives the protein CASSYSAGARETQYF.

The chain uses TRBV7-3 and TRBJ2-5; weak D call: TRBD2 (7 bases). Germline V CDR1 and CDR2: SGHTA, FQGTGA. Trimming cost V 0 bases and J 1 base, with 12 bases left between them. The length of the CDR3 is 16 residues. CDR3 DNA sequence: TGTGCCAGCAGCTTAACGGGGCGGGGGCCCCAAGAGACCCAGTACTTC. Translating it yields CASSLTGRGPQETQYF.

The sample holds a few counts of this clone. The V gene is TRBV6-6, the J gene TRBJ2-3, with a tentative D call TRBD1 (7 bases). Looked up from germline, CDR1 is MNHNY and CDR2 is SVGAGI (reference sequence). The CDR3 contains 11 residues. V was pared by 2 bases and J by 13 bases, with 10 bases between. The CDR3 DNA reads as TGTGCCAGCAGTTACCAGGGGGGCAAGTATTTT. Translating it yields CASSYQGGKYF.

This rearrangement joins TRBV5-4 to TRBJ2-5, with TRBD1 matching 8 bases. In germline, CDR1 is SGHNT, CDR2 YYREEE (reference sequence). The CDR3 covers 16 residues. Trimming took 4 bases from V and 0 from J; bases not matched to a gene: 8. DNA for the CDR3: TGTGCCAGCAGCCCGCGGACAGGGCACTACCAAGAGACCCAGTACTTC. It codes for CASSPRTGHYQETQYF.

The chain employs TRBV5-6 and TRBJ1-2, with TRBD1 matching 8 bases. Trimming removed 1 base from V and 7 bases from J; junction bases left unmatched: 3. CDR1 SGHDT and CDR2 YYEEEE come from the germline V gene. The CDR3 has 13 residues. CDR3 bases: TGTGCCAGCAGCTTGAGGACAGGGCTTGGCTACACCTTC. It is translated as CASSLRTGLGYTF. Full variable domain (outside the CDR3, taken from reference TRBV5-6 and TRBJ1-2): DAGVTQSPTHLIKTRGQQVTLRCSPKSGHDTVSWYQQALGQGPQFIFQYYEEEERQRGNFPDRFSGHQFPNYSSELNVNALLLGDSALYLCASSLRTGLGYTFGSGTRLTVV.

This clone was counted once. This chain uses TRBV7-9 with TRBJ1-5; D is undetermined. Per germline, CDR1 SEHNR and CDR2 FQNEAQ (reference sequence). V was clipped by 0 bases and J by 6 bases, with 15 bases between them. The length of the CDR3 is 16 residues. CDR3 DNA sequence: TGTGCCAGCAGCTTAGCGGCGGGGATGGGCGGTCAGCCCCAGCATTTT. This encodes CASSLAAGMGGQPQHF.

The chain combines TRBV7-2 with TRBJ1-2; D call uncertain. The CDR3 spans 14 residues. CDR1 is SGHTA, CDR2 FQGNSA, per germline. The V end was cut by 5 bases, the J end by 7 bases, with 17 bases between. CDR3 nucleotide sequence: TGTGCCAGCAGCCTTCAACCATCCAGTCTTGGCTACACCTTC. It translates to CASSLQPSSLGYTF.

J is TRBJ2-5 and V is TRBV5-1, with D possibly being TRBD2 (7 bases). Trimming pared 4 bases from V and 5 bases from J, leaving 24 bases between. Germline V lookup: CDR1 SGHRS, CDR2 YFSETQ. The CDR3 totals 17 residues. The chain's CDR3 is CASSKYPRGGSVETQYF. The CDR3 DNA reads TGCGCCAGCAGCAAATACCCGAGGGGGGGCTCGGTGGAGACCCAGTACTTC. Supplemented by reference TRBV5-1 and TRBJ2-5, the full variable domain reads KAGVTQTPRYLIKTRGQQVTLSCSPISGHRSVSWYQQTPGQGLQFLFEYFSETQRNKGNFPGRFSGRQFSNSRSEMNVSTLELGDSALYLCASSKYPRGGSVETQYFGPGTRLLVL.

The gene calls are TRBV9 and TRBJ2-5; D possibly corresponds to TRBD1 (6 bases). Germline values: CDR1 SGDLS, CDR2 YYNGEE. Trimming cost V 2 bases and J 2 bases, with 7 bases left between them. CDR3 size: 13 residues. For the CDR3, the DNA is TGTGCCAGCAGCGTCGGACAGCAAGAGACCCAGTACTTC. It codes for CASSVGQQETQYF. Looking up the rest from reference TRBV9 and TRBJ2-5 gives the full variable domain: DSGVTQTPKHLITATGQRVTLRCSPRSGDLSVYWYQQSLDQGLQFLIQYYNGEERAKGNILERFSAQQFPDLHSELNLSSLELGDSALYFCASSVGQQETQYFGPGTRLLVL.

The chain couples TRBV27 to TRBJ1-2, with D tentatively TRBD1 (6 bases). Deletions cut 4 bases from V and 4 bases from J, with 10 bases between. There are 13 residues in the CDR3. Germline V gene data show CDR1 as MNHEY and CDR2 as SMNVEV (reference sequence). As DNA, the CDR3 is TGTGCCAGCAGTTCCAGGGGCCCCTATGGCTACACCTTC. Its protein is CASSSRGPYGYTF.

The CDR3 here is CASYTVAGSNQPQHF. CDR3 nucleotides: TGTGCCAGCTACACCGTCGCAGGAAGCAATCAGCCCCAGCATTTT. J is TRBJ1-5 and V is TRBV19, with D uncertain. The CDR3 is made up of 15 amino acids. With 9 bases removed from V and 1 base from J, the gap between germline ends came to 16 bases. CDR1 and CDR2 (germline): LNHDA, SQIVND (reference sequence).

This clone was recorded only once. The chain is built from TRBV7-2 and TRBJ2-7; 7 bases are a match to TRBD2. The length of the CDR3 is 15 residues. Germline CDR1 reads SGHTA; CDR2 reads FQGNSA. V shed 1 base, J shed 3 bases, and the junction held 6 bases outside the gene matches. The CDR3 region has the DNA TGTGCCAGCAGCTTAGATGGGGGAGGGCTCTACGAGCAGTACTTC. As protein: CASSLDGGGLYEQYF.

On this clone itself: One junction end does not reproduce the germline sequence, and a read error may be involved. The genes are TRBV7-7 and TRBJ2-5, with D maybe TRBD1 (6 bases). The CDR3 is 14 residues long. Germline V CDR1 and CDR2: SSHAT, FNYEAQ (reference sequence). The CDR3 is CASSPNKGVSTQYF. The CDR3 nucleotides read TGTGCTAGCAGCCCCAACAAGGGGGTATCGACCCAGTACTTC.

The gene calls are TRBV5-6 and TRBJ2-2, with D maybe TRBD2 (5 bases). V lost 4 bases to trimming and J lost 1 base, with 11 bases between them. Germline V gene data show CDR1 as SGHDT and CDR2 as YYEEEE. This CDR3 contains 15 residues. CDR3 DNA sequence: TGTGCCAGCAGCCCCTTAAGCGGGAACACCGGGGAGCTGTTTTTT. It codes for CASSPLSGNTGELFF.

The CDR3 DNA follows: TGTGCCAGCAGCCCAAAACCCCCCTTTAGCGGGGGCGGAGATACGCAGTATTTT. Protein sequence: CASSPKPPFSGGGDTQYF. V is TRBV5-4 and J is TRBJ2-3, with 9 nucleotides matching TRBD2. Per the germline V gene, CDR1 is SGHNT and CDR2 is YYREEE (reference sequence). V dropped 4 bases and J dropped 5; count of bases not matched to a gene: 17. The CDR3 extends over 18 amino acids.

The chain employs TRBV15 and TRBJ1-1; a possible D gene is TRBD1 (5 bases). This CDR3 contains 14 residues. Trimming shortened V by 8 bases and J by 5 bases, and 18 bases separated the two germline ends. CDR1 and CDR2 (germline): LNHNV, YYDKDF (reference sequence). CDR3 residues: CATARRDKGTEAFF. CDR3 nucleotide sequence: TGTGCCACCGCGCGGCGCGATAAGGGGACTGAAGCTTTCTTT.

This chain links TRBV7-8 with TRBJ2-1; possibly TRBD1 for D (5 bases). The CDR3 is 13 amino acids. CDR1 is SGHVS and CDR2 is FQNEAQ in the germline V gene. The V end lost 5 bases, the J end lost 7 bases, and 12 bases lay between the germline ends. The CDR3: CASSPGFTNEQFF. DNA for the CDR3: TGTGCCAGCAGCCCAGGGTTTACAAATGAGCAGTTCTTC.

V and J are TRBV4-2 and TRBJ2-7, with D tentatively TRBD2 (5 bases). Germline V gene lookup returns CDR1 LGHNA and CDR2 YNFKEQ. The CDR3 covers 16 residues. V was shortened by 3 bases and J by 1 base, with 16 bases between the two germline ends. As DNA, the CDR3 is TGTGCCAGCAGCCATCCAGACGAGCGGCGTTCCTACGAGCAGTACTTC. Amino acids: CASSHPDERRSYEQYF.

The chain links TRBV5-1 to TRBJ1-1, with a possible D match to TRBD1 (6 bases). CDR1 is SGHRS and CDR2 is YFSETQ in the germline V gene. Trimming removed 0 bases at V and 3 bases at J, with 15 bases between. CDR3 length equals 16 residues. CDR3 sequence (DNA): TGCGCCAGCAGCTTGGCCCCACAGGGTTTAGACACTGAAGCTTTCTTT. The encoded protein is CASSLAPQGLDTEAFF.